Below are 13 T cell receptor beta chains sequenced from a single sample in a study of T cells after yellow fever vaccination. One entry per CDR3 protein results from TCRdb running MiXCR on the 5' RACE reads. The sample lists tens of thousands of distinct CDR3 sequences; around 5.5% were seen once. The sequenced sample was PBMCs, either bulk or a sorted T-cell subset (CD4+, CD8+, memory, or dextramer-sorted; not recorded which), obtained roughly 47 days after the first yellow fever vaccination. Receptor source: a man aged 18 to 29 who received the YFV17D yellow fever vaccine.

This clonotype was detected many times. V gene TRBV7-8 combines with J gene TRBJ1-4; 8 bases fit TRBD1. V lost 5 bases and J lost 8; bases outside the gene matches: 4. Germline-derived CDR1 and CDR2 are SGHVS and FQNEAQ. This CDR3 comprises 13 residues. The CDR3 loop is CASSRTGYEKLFF. The CDR3 DNA reads TGTGCCAGCAGCCGGACAGGGTACGAAAAACTGTTTTTT.

This clonotype came up many times. The CDR3 spells CASSIAGVLSNQPQHF. CDR3 coding DNA: TGTGCCAGTAGTATAGCCGGGGTCCTCAGCAATCAGCCCCAGCATTTT. This sequence joins TRBV19 and TRBJ1-5, with D hard to call. The CDR3 has 16 amino acids. V was clipped by 1 base and J by 1 base, with 11 bases between them. Germline CDR1 reads LNHDA; CDR2 reads SQIVND (reference sequence).

This clonotype was seen ten or more times. The chain couples TRBV27 to TRBJ1-6; D is unresolved. CDR3 size: 12 residues. Trimming shortened V by 5 bases and J by 8 bases, and 7 bases separated the two germline ends. Germline loops: CDR1 MNHEY, CDR2 SMNVEV (reference sequence). This CDR3 is CASSPLDSPLHF. The CDR3 DNA follows: TGTGCCAGCAGTCCCCTCGATTCACCCCTCCACTTT.

The table lists this clonotype with many counts. The rearrangement links TRBV3-1 to TRBJ1-6; D not certain. The germline gives CDR1 LGHDT, CDR2 YNNKEL (reference sequence). This CDR3 region has 13 residues. Between the trimmed V and J ends, which lost 3 bases and 7 bases, there was a span of 7 bases. The chain's CDR3 is CASSHLRNSPLHF. DNA of the CDR3: TGTGCCAGCAGCCATCTGCGGAATTCACCCCTCCACTTT.

This sequence joins TRBV20-1 and TRBJ2-2; possibly TRBD2 for D (5 bases). The CDR3 length is 15 residues. Germline loops: CDR1 DFQATT, CDR2 SNEGSKA (reference sequence). The CDR3 spells CFARDPQREIGELFF. In nucleotides, the CDR3 is TGCTTTGCTAGAGATCCGCAAAGGGAGATCGGGGAGCTGTTTTTT.

This clonotype has ten or more counts. The rearrangement joins TRBV29-1 to TRBJ2-1; TRBD1 or TRBD2 may be the D gene (7 bases each). CDR3 size: 13 residues. Trimming pared 6 bases from V and 8 bases from J, leaving 17 bases between. The V gene's germline CDR1 is SQVTM and CDR2 ANQGSEA. Here the CDR3 reads CSVWGQGGDEQFF. The CDR3 region has the DNA TGCAGCGTCTGGGGGCAGGGGGGGGATGAGCAGTTCTTC.

This clonotype was seen more than once but under ten times. The J gene is TRBJ2-3, the V gene TRBV2; 7 bases align to TRBD2. The CDR3 has 17 amino acids. The V gene's germline CDR1 is SNHLY and CDR2 FYNNEI. J lost 2 bases, V lost 7 bases, and 15 bases had no gene match. The CDR3 reads CASTPRSYGGTTDTQYF. The CDR3 DNA follows: TGTGCCAGCACCCCCCGGAGTTACGGGGGGACCACAGATACGCAGTATTTT.

The sample holds many counts of this clonotype. The CDR3 DNA reads as TGCGCCAGCAGGCGCAAAACGTACCAACAACTAGCGGAAAATGAGCAGTTCTTC. Translating it yields CASRRKTYQQLAENEQFF. V gene TRBV5-1 combines with J gene TRBJ2-1; 8 bases map to TRBD2. The CDR3 is 18 amino acids. Unmatched junction bases numbered 20, after V lost 5 bases and J lost 7 bases. Germline values: CDR1 SGHRS, CDR2 YFSETQ.

This clonotype was seen many times. The V gene is TRBV5-4, the J gene TRBJ2-1, with D unresolved. This CDR3 is built from 11 residues. The V end was cut by 4 bases, the J end by 5 bases, with 4 bases between. CDR1 and CDR2 from the germline V gene are SGHNT and YYREEE (reference sequence). The CDR3 coding sequence is TGTGCCAGCAGCCTAAACAATGAGCAGTTCTTC. Protein product: CASSLNNEQFF.

This clonotype was recorded at least ten times. The V call is TRBV27, the J call TRBJ1-1, with a weak D call TRBD1 (6 bases). CDR3 length equals 12 residues. Trimming left V 7 bases short and J 6 bases short, with 12 bases between. Germline V lookup: CDR1 MNHEY, CDR2 SMNVEV (reference sequence). As DNA, the CDR3 is TGTGCCAGCATAGGTTGGGGGCCTGAAGCTTTCTTT. It is translated as CASIGWGPEAFF.

This clonotype occurred many times. V gene TRBV5-1 combines with J gene TRBJ1-1, with D possibly TRBD1 on 6 matching bases. The V end was cut by 3 bases, the J end by 4 bases, with 10 bases between. Germline V gene data show CDR1 as SGHRS and CDR2 as YFSETQ. This CDR3 spans 13 amino acids. The CDR3 coding sequence is TGCGCCAGCAGCTACGGACAGTCCACTGAAGCTTTCTTT. Protein: CASSYGQSTEAFF.

This clonotype has ten or more counts. This chain uses TRBV7-9 with TRBJ2-3; D possibly corresponds to TRBD1 (6 bases). This CDR3 comprises 15 residues. Deletions cut 2 bases from V and 4 bases from J, with 13 bases between. Germline V gene sequence: CDR1 SEHNR, CDR2 FQNEAQ (reference sequence). CDR3 DNA sequence: TGTGCCAGCAGCTTATGGAGCAGGGGAGCAGATACGCAGTATTTT. This encodes CASSLWSRGADTQYF. Full variable domain (remainder filled in from reference TRBV7-9 and TRBJ2-3): DTGVSQNPRHKITKRGQNVTFRCDPISEHNRLYWYRQTLGQGPEFLTYFQNEAQLEKSRLLSDRFSAERPKGSFSTLEIQRTEQGDSAMYLCASSLWSRGADTQYFGPGTRLTVL.

This clonotype was recorded many times. The chain recombines TRBV20-1 with TRBJ1-5; the D is unclear. V was clipped by 6 bases and J by 3 bases, with 15 bases between them. Germline V gives CDR1 DFQATT, CDR2 SNEGSKA (reference sequence). CDR3 length equals 14 residues. CDR3 amino acids: CSAPGGLNNQPQHF. The CDR3 region has the DNA TGCAGTGCCCCCGGCGGGTTGAACAATCAGCCCCAGCATTTT.